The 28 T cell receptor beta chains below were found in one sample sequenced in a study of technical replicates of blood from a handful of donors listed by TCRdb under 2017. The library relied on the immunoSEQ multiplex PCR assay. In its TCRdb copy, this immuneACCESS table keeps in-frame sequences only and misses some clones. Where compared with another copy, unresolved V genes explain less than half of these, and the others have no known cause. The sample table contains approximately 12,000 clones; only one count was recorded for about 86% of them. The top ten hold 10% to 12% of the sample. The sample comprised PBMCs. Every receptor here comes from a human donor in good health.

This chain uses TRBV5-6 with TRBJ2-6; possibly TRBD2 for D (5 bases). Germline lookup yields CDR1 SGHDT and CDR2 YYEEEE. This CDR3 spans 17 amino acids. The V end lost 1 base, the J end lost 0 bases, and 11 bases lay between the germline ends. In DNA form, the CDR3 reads TGTGCCAGCAGCTTGTTTGCGGGCCCCTCTGGGGCCAACGTCCTGACTTTC. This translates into CASSLFAGPSGANVLTF.

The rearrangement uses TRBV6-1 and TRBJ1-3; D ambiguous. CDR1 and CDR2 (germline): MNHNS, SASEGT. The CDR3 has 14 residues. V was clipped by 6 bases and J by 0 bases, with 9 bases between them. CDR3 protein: CASRGARSGNTIYF. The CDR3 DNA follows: TGTGCCAGCAGGGGAGCCCGCTCTGGAAACACCATATATTTT.

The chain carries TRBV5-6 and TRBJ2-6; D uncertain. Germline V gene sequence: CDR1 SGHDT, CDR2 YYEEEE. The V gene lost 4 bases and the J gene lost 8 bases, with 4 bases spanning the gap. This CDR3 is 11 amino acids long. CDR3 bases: TGTGCCAGCAGCGTATCCAACGTCCTGACTTTC. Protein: CASSVSNVLTF.

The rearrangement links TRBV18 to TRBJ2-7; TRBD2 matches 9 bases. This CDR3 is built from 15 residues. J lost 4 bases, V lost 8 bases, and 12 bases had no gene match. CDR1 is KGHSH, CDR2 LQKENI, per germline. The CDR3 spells CASTQSSGSVYEQYF. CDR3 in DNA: TGTGCCAGCACCCAGAGTAGCGGGAGTGTGTACGAGCAGTACTTC.

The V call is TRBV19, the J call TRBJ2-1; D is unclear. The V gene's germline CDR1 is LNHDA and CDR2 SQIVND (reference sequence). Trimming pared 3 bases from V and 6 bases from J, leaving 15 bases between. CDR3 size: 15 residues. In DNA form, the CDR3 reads TGTGCCAGTAGTATTAGCCATCGTGCCCCCAATGAGCAGTTCTTC. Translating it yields CASSISHRAPNEQFF.

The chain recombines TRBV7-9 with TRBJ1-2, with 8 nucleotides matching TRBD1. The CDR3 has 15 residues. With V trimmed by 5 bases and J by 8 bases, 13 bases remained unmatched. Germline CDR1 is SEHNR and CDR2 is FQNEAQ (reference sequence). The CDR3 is CASSHQTGQGQGYTF. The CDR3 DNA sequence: TGTGCCAGCAGCCACCAAACCGGACAGGGCCAAGGCTACACCTTC.

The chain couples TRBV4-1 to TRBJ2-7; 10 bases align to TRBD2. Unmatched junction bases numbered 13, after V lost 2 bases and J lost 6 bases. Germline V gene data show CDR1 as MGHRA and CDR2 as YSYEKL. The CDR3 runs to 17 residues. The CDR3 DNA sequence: TGCGCCAGCAGCCAACTAGATTTAGGACTAGCGGCCCCCGAGCAGTACTTC. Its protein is CASSQLDLGLAAPEQYF.

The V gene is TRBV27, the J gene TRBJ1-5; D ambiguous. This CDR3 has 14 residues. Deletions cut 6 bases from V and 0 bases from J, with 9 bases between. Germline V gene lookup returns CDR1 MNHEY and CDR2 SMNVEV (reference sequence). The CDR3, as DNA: TGTGCCAGCAGCCGAACAGATAGCAATCAGCCCCAGCATTTT. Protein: CASSRTDSNQPQHF.

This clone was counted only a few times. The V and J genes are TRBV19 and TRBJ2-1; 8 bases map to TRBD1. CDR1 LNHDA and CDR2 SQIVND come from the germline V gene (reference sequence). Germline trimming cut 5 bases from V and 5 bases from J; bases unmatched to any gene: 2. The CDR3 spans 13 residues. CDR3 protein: CASSGRGHNEQFF. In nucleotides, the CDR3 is TGTGCCAGTAGTGGCAGGGGGCACAATGAGCAGTTCTTC.

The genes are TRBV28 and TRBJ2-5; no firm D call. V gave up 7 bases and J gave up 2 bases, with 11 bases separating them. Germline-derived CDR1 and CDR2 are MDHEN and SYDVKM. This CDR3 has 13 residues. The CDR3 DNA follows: TGTGCCAGCAAAATTCACATACAAGAGACCCAGTACTTC. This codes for CASKIHIQETQYF. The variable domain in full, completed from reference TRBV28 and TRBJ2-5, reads DVKVTQSSRYLVKRTGEKVFLECVQDMDHENMFWYRQDPGLGLRLIYFSYDVKMKEKGDIPEGYSVSREKKERFSLILESASTNQTSMYLCASKIHIQETQYFGPGTRLLVL.

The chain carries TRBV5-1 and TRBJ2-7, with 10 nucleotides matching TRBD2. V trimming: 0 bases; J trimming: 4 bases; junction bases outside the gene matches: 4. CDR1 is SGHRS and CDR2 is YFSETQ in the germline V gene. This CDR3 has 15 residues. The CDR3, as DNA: TGCGCCAGCAGCTTGGGAGCGGGAGGGCCTTACGAGCAGTACTTC. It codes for CASSLGAGGPYEQYF.

The chain's CDR3 is CASSSRTGTTEQYF. CDR3 in DNA: TGTGCCAGCAGCTCGAGGACAGGGACCACCGAGCAGTACTTC. This sequence joins TRBV6-5 and TRBJ2-7, with 8 bases matching TRBD1. There are 14 residues in the CDR3. Germline V gene lookup returns CDR1 MNHEY and CDR2 SVGAGI. The V gene end was trimmed by 6 bases and the J gene end by 6 bases; junction bases not matched to a gene: 10.

The CDR3 coding sequence is TGTGCCTGGAGTGTTATCTCTGGAAACACCATATATTTT. As protein: CAWSVISGNTIYF. The chain links TRBV30 to TRBJ1-3, with D unresolved. The V and J ends lost 0 bases and 0 bases respectively, with 3 bases between them. The germline V gene encodes CDR1 GTSNPN and CDR2 SVGIG (reference sequence). The CDR3 spans 13 residues.

The CDR3 sequence: CAWNGQSNEKLFF. The CDR3 bases are TGTGCCTGGAACGGACAGAGTAATGAAAAACTGTTTTTT. This chain uses TRBV30 with TRBJ1-4, with D perhaps TRBD1 (6 bases). V gave up 4 bases and J gave up 4 bases, with 10 bases separating them. This CDR3 spans 13 amino acids. Germline values: CDR1 GTSNPN, CDR2 SVGIG (reference sequence). Supplemented by reference TRBV30 and TRBJ1-4, the full variable domain reads SQTIHQWPATLVQPVGSPLSLECTVEGTSNPNLYWYRQAAGRGLQLLFYSVGIGQISSEVPQNLSASRPQDRQFILSSKKLLLSDSGFYLCAWNGQSNEKLFFGSGTQLSVL.

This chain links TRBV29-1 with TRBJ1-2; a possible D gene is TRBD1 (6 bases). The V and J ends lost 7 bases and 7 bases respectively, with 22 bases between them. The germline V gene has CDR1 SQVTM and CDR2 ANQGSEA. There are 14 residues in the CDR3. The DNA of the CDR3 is TGCAGCGCCAGCCGGGACATGGAATGGAGTGGCTACACCTTC. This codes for CSASRDMEWSGYTF.

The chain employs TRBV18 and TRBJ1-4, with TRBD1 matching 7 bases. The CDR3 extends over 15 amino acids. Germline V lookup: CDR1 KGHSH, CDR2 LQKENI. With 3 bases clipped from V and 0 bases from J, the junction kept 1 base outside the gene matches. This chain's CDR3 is CASSPDRSTNEKLFF. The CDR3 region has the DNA TGTGCCAGCTCACCGGACAGGTCAACTAATGAAAAACTGTTTTTT.

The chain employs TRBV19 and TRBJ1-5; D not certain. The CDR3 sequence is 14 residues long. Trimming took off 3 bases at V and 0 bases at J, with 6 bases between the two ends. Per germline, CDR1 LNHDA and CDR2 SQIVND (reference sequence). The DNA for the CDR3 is TGTGCCAGTAGTATGGAGCATAGCAATCAGCCCCAGCATTTT. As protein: CASSMEHSNQPQHF. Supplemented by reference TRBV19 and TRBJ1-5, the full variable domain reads DGGITQSPKYLFRKEGQNVTLSCEQNLNHDAMYWYRQDPGQGLRLIYYSQIVNDFQKGDIAEGYSVSREKKESFPLTVTSAQKNPTAFYLCASSMEHSNQPQHFGDGTRLSIL.

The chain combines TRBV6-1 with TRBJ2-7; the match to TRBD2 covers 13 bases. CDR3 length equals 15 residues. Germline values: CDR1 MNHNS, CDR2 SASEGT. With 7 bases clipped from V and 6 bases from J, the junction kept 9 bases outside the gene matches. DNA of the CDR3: TGTGCCAGCATCACTAGCGGGAGGGCCCCCGGCGAGCAGTACTTC. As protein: CASITSGRAPGEQYF.

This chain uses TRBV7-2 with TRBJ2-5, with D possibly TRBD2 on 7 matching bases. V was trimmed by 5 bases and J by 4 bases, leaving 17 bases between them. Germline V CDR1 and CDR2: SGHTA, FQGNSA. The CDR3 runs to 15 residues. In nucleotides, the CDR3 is TGTGCCAGCAGCCCGGGGGGCCGAGGGGTAGAGACCCAGTACTTC. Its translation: CASSPGGRGVETQYF.

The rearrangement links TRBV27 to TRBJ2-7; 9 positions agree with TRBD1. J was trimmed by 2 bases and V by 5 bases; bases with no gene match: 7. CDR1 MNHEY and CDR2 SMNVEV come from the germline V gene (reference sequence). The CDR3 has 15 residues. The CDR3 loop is CASSGLTGGPYEQYF. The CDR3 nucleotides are TGTGCCAGCAGTGGACTAACAGGGGGCCCCTACGAGCAGTACTTC.

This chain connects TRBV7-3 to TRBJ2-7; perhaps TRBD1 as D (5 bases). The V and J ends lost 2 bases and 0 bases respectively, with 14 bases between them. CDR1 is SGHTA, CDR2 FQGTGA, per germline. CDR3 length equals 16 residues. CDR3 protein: CASSLGVRASSYEQYF. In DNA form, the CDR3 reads TGTGCCAGCAGCTTAGGGGTCAGGGCGAGCTCCTACGAGCAGTACTTC. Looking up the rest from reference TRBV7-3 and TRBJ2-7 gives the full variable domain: GAGVSQTPSNKVTEKGKYVELRCDPISGHTALYWYRQSLGQGPEFLIYFQGTGAADDSGLPNDRFFAVRPEGSVSTLKIQRTERGDSAVYLCASSLGVRASSYEQYFGPGTRLTVT.

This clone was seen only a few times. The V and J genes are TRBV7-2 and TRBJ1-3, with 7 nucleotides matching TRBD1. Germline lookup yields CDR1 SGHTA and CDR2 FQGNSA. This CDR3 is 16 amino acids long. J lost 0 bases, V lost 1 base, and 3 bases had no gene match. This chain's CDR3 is CASSLEGAGSGNTIYF. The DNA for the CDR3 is TGTGCCAGCAGCTTAGAGGGGGCCGGCTCTGGAAACACCATATATTTT.

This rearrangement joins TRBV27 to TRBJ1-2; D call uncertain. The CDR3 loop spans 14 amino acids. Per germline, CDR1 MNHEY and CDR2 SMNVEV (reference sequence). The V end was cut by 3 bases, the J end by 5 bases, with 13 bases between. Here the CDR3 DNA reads TGTGCCAGCAGTTTCAGTGGTCCGGGGTATGGCTACACCTTC. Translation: CASSFSGPGYGYTF.

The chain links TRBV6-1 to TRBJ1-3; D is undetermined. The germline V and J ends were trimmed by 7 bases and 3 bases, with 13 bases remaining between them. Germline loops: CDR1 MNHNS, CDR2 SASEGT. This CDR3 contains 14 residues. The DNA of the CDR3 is TGTGCCAGCACTTCCGCTTTTAGTGGAAACACCATATATTTT. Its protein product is CASTSAFSGNTIYF.

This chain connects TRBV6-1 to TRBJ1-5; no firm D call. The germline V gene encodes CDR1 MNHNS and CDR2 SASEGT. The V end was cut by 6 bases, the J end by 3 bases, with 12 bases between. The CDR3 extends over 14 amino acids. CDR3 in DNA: TGTGCCAGCAGAGCCGGGGATATCAATCAGCCCCAGCATTTT. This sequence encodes CASRAGDINQPQHF.

The DNA for the CDR3 is TGTGCCAGCAGCTTATCCGGAGGCACAGATACGCAGTATTTT. Translated: CASSLSGGTDTQYF. The chain is built from TRBV11-2 and TRBJ2-3; D is ambiguous. Looked up from germline, CDR1 is SGHAT and CDR2 is FQNNGV. This CDR3 contains 14 residues. V lost 2 bases and J lost 1, with 7 bases in between.

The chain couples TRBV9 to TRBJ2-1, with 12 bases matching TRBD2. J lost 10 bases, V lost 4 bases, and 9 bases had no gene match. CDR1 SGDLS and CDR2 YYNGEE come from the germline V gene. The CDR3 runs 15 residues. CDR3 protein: CASSLRTSGTGEQFF. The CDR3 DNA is TGTGCCAGCAGCCTGCGGACTAGCGGGACAGGGGAGCAGTTCTTC.

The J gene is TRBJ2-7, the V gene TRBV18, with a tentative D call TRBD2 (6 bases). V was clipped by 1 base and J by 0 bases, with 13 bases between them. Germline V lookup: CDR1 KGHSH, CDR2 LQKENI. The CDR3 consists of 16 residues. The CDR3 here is CASSPLGGRTSYEQYF. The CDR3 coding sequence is TGTGCCAGCTCACCACTGGGGGGTAGGACCTCCTACGAGCAGTACTTC.